The 30 T cell receptor beta chains in this list originate from one sample, sequenced in a study of T-cell memory formation after mild COVID-19 (dated by TCRdb to the early 2020s). Receptor amplification or capture employed 5' RACE. TCRdb shows the sequencer as Illumina NovaSeq 6000. TCRdb trimmed public reads at Q25 via fastp, called clones via MiXCR and kept in-frame beta chains. Under each unique CDR3 protein, matching rows form one entry showing the most common genes and DNA. Across this sample there are about 100,000 distinct CDR3 sequences, with over 15% seen only once. 5% to 7% of the sample comes from the top ten. Specimen: PBMCs or a T cell subset sorted from them (not recorded which). The receptors originated from a man younger than 30 who had mild COVID-19 (a few samples of this study predate the infection). The sample titles of this study are shuffled in the database, so cell type and time point are left out; the donor was told from shared clones.

This clonotype has a handful of counts. This rearrangement joins TRBV29-1 to TRBJ2-3; D may be TRBD2 (7 bases). Germline CDR1 reads SQVTM; CDR2 reads ANQGSEA. This CDR3 comprises 15 residues. The ends were cut back, 1 base at V and 6 bases at J, with 17 bases in the middle. The CDR3 DNA reads as TGCAGCGTTGAAGTCGGGGGGCGAGGAGACGATACGCAGTATTTT. Translating gives CSVEVGGRGDDTQYF.

This clonotype has only a few counts. This chain connects TRBV7-9 to TRBJ2-3; perhaps TRBD1 as D (6 bases). The CDR3 runs 16 residues. Trimming pared 5 bases from V and 0 bases from J, leaving 15 bases between. Germline V lookup: CDR1 SEHNR, CDR2 FQNEAQ (reference sequence). The CDR3 loop is CASSRHGQTSTDTQYF. The CDR3 nucleotides are TGTGCCAGCAGCCGCCATGGACAGACTAGCACAGATACGCAGTATTTT.

This clonotype was seen more than once but under ten times. The V call is TRBV2, the J call TRBJ2-7; TRBD1 matches 11 bases. V shed 7 bases and J 7 bases; nucleotides not matched to a gene: 9. Germline V gene data show CDR1 as SNHLY and CDR2 as FYNNEI. The CDR3 covers 14 residues. This chain's CDR3 is CASIRGQGAGEQYV. The CDR3 DNA follows: TGTGCCAGCATCCGAGGACAGGGGGCTGGGGAGCAGTACGTC.

There are a few counts of this clonotype. The chain links TRBV6-1 to TRBJ2-5; either TRBD1 or TRBD2 may supply D (6 bases each). Germline-derived CDR1 and CDR2 are MNHNS and SASEGT. The CDR3 consists of 16 residues. V shed 2 bases and J shed 4 bases, with 17 bases lying between them. This CDR3 is CASSEIPGAERETQYF. The CDR3 DNA sequence: TGTGCCAGCAGTGAAATTCCGGGGGCGGAACGAGAGACCCAGTACTTC.

This clonotype showed up many times. DNA for the CDR3: TGTGCCAGCAGCCCACGGCGGGGGTTCGGCTACACCTTC. It translates to CASSPRRGFGYTF. The rearrangement joins TRBV12-3 or TRBV12-4 to TRBJ1-2; tentatively, D is TRBD1 (5 bases). The CDR3 consists of 13 residues. Trimming shortened V by 6 bases and J by 8 bases, and 16 bases separated the two germline ends.

CDR3 protein: CASSPTGDYGYTF. The CDR3 bases are TGTGCCAGCAGCCCCACAGGGGACTATGGCTACACCTTC. The chain couples TRBV7-2 to TRBJ1-2; 7 bases are shared with TRBD1. V lost 5 bases and J lost 3; bases outside the gene matches: 3. Germline V lookup: CDR1 SGHTA, CDR2 FQGNSA. The CDR3 is 13 residues long.

This clonotype was seen more than once but under ten times. This rearrangement joins TRBV7-2 to TRBJ1-2; 7 positions agree with TRBD1. The J segment lost 0 bases and the V segment lost 2 bases, leaving 6 bases of the junction unmatched. The CDR3 is 16 residues long. Germline CDR1 is SGHTA and CDR2 is FQGNSA. CDR3 nucleotides: TGTGCCAGCAGCTTAAGAGGGGGCGCTACTAACTATGGCTACACCTTC. It encodes CASSLRGGATNYGYTF.

Many counts were recorded for this clonotype. The rearrangement uses TRBV18 and TRBJ1-1; TRBD1 matches 7 bases. CDR3 length: 13 amino acids. J gave up 5 bases and V 2 bases, and 2 bases lay outside the gene matches. The germline gives CDR1 KGHSH, CDR2 LQKENI. CDR3 residues: CASSPTGETEAFF. The CDR3 DNA reads as TGTGCCAGCTCACCAACAGGGGAGACTGAAGCTTTCTTT.

This clonotype has only a few counts. The rearrangement uses TRBV4-3 and TRBJ2-5, with D unresolved. CDR3 length equals 15 residues. The germline V and J ends were trimmed by 0 bases and 5 bases, with 13 bases remaining between them. Germline V gene sequence: CDR1 LGHNA, CDR2 YSLEER. For the CDR3, the DNA is TGCGCCAGCAGCCAAGAGATTTGGTACGGGGAGACCCAGTACTTC. Protein sequence: CASSQEIWYGETQYF.

The chain links TRBV4-3 to TRBJ2-3; no clear D. Looked up from germline, CDR1 is LGHNA and CDR2 is YSLEER. With 1 base removed from V and 9 bases from J, the gap between germline ends came to 5 bases. CDR3 length: 11 residues. The CDR3 spells CASSQGWTQYF. CDR3 DNA: TGCGCCAGCAGCCAAGGCTGGACGCAGTATTTT.

J is TRBJ2-3 and V is TRBV10-3, with D possibly being TRBD1 (5 bases). V was cut by 7 bases and J by 3 bases, with 14 bases left in between. The CDR3 runs to 14 residues. Germline-derived CDR1 and CDR2 are ENHRY and SYGVKD. CDR3 nucleotide sequence: TGTGCCATCACAGCCAAGGGGTCAACAGATACGCAGTATTTT. Protein: CAITAKGSTDTQYF.

This clonotype was seen a few times. V gene TRBV4-1 combines with J gene TRBJ1-4; no definite D call. Germline CDR1 reads MGHRA; CDR2 reads YSYEKL. The CDR3 has 15 amino acids. Trimming took off 1 base at V and 3 bases at J, with 9 bases between the two ends. Here the CDR3 reads CASSQGWAPNEKLFF. The CDR3 DNA is TGCGCCAGCAGCCAAGGATGGGCCCCTAATGAAAAACTGTTTTTT.

The chain couples TRBV18 to TRBJ1-2; 10 bases fit TRBD1. Looked up from germline, CDR1 is KGHSH and CDR2 is LQKENI. The CDR3 covers 14 residues. V was clipped by 6 bases and J by 3 bases; unmatched bases: 4. CDR3 sequence: CASSADRGDYGYTF. The CDR3 coding sequence is TGTGCCAGCTCCGCGGACAGGGGGGACTATGGCTACACCTTC. The full variable domain, its missing parts supplied by reference TRBV18 and TRBJ1-2, is NAGVMQNPRHLVRRRGQEARLRCSPMKGHSHVYWYRQLPEEGLKFMVYLQKENIIDESGMPKERFSAEFPKEGPSILRIQQVVRGDSAAYFCASSADRGDYGYTFGSGTRLTVV.

This clonotype came up a few times. The chain links TRBV6-2 or TRBV6-3 to TRBJ1-5, with a weak D call TRBD1 (5 bases). The CDR3 is made up of 15 amino acids. V was cut by 7 bases and J by 5 bases, with 18 bases left in between. Germline lookup yields CDR1 MNHEY and CDR2 SVGEGT. Here the CDR3 reads CASTKIGQGDQPQHF. CDR3 DNA sequence: TGTGCCAGCACCAAAATTGGGCAGGGTGATCAGCCCCAGCATTTT.

This clonotype was seen a few times. The chain carries TRBV5-6 and TRBJ2-1; weak D call: TRBD2 (6 bases). The V and J ends lost 0 bases and 15 bases respectively, with 13 bases between them. Germline loops: CDR1 SGHDT, CDR2 YYEEEE. The CDR3 spans 12 residues. The CDR3 sequence: CASSLGTGVRFF. The CDR3 DNA is TGTGCCAGCAGCTTGGGGACGGGAGTCCGGTTCTTC.

This clonotype came up many times. V usage is TRBV4-2 and J usage is TRBJ2-5; TRBD1 matches 11 bases. The CDR3 has 16 residues. V gave up 5 bases and J gave up 2 bases; unmatched junction bases: 7. Germline V gene data show CDR1 as LGHNA and CDR2 as YNFKEQ. CDR3 region: CASSLGGQGAQETQYF. The CDR3, as DNA: TGTGCCAGCAGCTTAGGAGGACAGGGGGCGCAAGAGACCCAGTACTTC.

This clonotype was seen repeatedly, ten times or more. V is TRBV12-3 or TRBV12-4 and J is TRBJ2-7; the D is unclear. Trimming took off 10 bases at V and 3 bases at J, with 13 bases between the two ends. The CDR3 has 12 residues. The CDR3 sequence is CATSASGYEQYF. The CDR3 nucleotides are TGTGCCACCTCGGCATCCGGCTACGAGCAGTACTTC.

The chain has TRBV4-3 and TRBJ2-3; D not resolved. V lost 0 bases and J 1 base, leaving 11 bases between the germline ends. From germline, CDR1 is LGHNA and CDR2 YSLEER. The CDR3 has 16 amino acids. The CDR3, as DNA: TGCGCCAGCAGCCAAGATTTTAGATGGGGCACAGATACGCAGTATTTT. This sequence encodes CASSQDFRWGTDTQYF.

A few counts support this clonotype. The V call is TRBV7-6, the J call TRBJ1-3; D may be TRBD1 (6 bases). The CDR3 contains 15 residues. Germline values: CDR1 SGHVS, CDR2 FNYEAQ. Trimming left V 5 bases short and J 3 bases short, with 14 bases between. The CDR3 DNA reads TGTGCCAGCAGCCCCTGGACAGTGAATGGAAACACCATATATTTT. Translated: CASSPWTVNGNTIYF.

The chain combines TRBV12-5 with TRBJ2-3; D gene ambiguous. Germline-derived CDR1 and CDR2 are LGHNT and FRNRAP. This CDR3 has 12 residues. V was clipped by 6 bases and J by 4 bases, with 8 bases between them. The CDR3 region is CASGPNPDTQYF. For the CDR3, the DNA is TGTGCTAGTGGCCCCAATCCAGATACGCAGTATTTT.

This clonotype came up a few times. The V call is TRBV19, the J call TRBJ1-1; the D gene is possibly TRBD1 (5 bases). CDR1 LNHDA and CDR2 SQIVND come from the germline V gene (reference sequence). The CDR3 consists of 14 residues. Between the trimmed V and J ends, which lost 3 bases and 1 base, there was a span of 9 bases. The DNA for the CDR3 is TGTGCCAGTAGTATGCGCAGGGCGAACACTGAAGCTTTCTTT. As protein: CASSMRRANTEAFF.

This clonotype was counted at least ten times. The chain couples TRBV6-5 to TRBJ2-5; D not resolved. CDR1 and CDR2 (germline): MNHEY, SVGAGI. This CDR3 region has 11 residues. The germline V and J ends were trimmed by 3 bases and 7 bases, with 6 bases remaining between them. Here the CDR3 reads CASSYGRTQYF. CDR3 DNA: TGTGCCAGCAGTTATGGTAGGACCCAGTACTTC.

This chain joins TRBV24-1 and TRBJ2-5; D gene uncertain. Trimming removed 4 bases at V and 0 bases at J, with 8 bases between. The CDR3 covers 14 residues. Germline CDR1 and CDR2: KGHDR and SFDVKD. The DNA of the CDR3 is TGTGCCACCAGTGAAAGAAGAGACCAAGAGACCCAGTACTTC. Translated, it gives CATSERRDQETQYF.

The sample holds a few counts of this clonotype. This chain links TRBV6-1 with TRBJ2-1, with 11 bases identical to TRBD1. In germline, CDR1 is MNHNS, CDR2 SASEGT. V lost 6 bases to trimming and J lost 10 bases; unmatched junction nucleotides: 8. The CDR3 extends over 14 amino acids. The CDR3 protein is CASSYTGQGAEQFF. The CDR3 DNA reads as TGTGCCAGCAGCTACACTGGACAGGGGGCAGAGCAGTTCTTC.

The gene calls are TRBV30 and TRBJ1-4; D not certain. CDR1 is GTSNPN, CDR2 SVGIG, per germline (reference sequence). V was clipped by 0 bases and J by 7 bases, with 18 bases between them. The CDR3 consists of 16 residues. In nucleotides, the CDR3 is TGTGCCTGGAGTGTACGCGGGAGCCTGTACTCTGAAAAACTGTTTTTT. Translated: CAWSVRGSLYSEKLFF.

This clonotype was found a few times. The chain has TRBV29-1 and TRBJ2-6, with a tentative D call TRBD1 (6 bases). The germline gives CDR1 SQVTM, CDR2 ANQGSEA. This CDR3 contains 13 residues. Trimming left V 6 bases short and J 3 bases short, with 9 bases between. CDR3 sequence (DNA): TGCAGCGTGTACAGGGTTGGGGCCAACGTCCTGACTTTC. Translated: CSVYRVGANVLTF.

This clonotype turned up a few times. Written as DNA, the CDR3 is TGCGCCAGCAGCCAAGATAGGGTAGCGGGGGATACGCAGTATTTT. Residues: CASSQDRVAGDTQYF. The chain recombines TRBV4-1 with TRBJ2-3; TRBD2 matches at 8 bases. CDR3 length: 15 residues. CDR1 and CDR2 (germline): MGHRA, YSYEKL. Trimming removed 0 bases from V and 6 bases from J; junction bases left unmatched: 5.

The table lists this clonotype with a few counts. The chain recombines TRBV5-1 with TRBJ1-6; TRBD1 agrees at 8 bases. This CDR3 has 15 residues. The germline CDR1 and CDR2 sequences are SGHRS and YFSETQ. The V and J ends lost 4 bases and 8 bases, in that order; junction bases with no gene match: 8. The CDR3 protein is CASSPETGGYSPLHF. DNA of the CDR3: TGCGCCAGCAGCCCGGAAACAGGGGGGTATTCACCCCTCCACTTT.

This sequence joins TRBV4-3 and TRBJ2-7; 12 bases match TRBD1. V was clipped by 1 base and J by 6 bases; unmatched bases: 10. The germline gives CDR1 LGHNA, CDR2 YSLEER. This CDR3 has 17 residues. The CDR3 DNA is TGCGCCAGCAGCCAAGGGCCGGGGGACAGGGGGCGCGCCGAGCAGTACTTC. This encodes CASSQGPGDRGRAEQYF.

This clonotype was recorded a few times. The chain employs TRBV7-3 and TRBJ2-3; 7 bases are a match to TRBD1. Unmatched junction bases numbered 9, after V lost 5 bases and J lost 4 bases. CDR3 length equals 15 residues. Germline V CDR1 and CDR2: SGHTA, FQGTGA. CDR3 coding DNA: TGTGCCAGCAGCCCGCAAGGACAGGCGCCAGATACGCAGTATTTT. Translating gives CASSPQGQAPDTQYF.